The 27 T cell receptor beta chains listed next were all sequenced from one sample in a study of T cells in Graves' hyperthyroidism and ophthalmopathy (dated by TCRdb to 2018 to 2020). The method was multiplex PCR. Instrument on record: Illumina HiSeq 2000. Amplification of TCR beta CDR3 regions was carried out from RNA transcripts. The first round of RT-PCR for the TCR CDR3 was performed with the HTBI primer set and the Qiagen OneStep RT-PCR kit. TCRdb reprocessing: public reads trimmed at Q25 with fastp, clones called with MiXCR, in-frame beta chains kept. Here each entry gathers all rows of one CDR3 protein and keeps the most common genes and DNA. For this sample there are roughly 380,000 distinct CDR3 sequences; roughly 14% appear just once. The ten largest clones add up to more than 20% of the sample. Sequenced: blood. The receptors stem from a man aged 25-45 years with Graves' hyperthyroidism that later progressed to Graves' ophthalmopathy.

V is TRBV18 and J is TRBJ1-1; D is unclear. Germline-derived CDR1 and CDR2 are KGHSH and LQKENI. This CDR3 spans 13 amino acids. Trimming removed 2 bases at V and 7 bases at J, with 11 bases between. In DNA, the CDR3 is TGTGCCAGCTCACCATCGCAAGAACTTGAAGCTTTCTTT. The encoded protein is CASSPSQELEAFF.

This clonotype was counted at least ten times. V usage is TRBV28 and J usage is TRBJ1-5, with 10 bases identical to TRBD1. The CDR3 consists of 18 residues. Looked up from germline, CDR1 is MDHEN and CDR2 is SYDVKM. After removal of 1 base from V and 1 base from J, the junction contained 7 bases not matched to a gene. The CDR3 sequence: CASSLLPTGGASNQPQHF. CDR3 sequence (DNA): TGTGCCAGCAGTTTATTACCGACAGGGGGCGCGAGCAATCAGCCCCAGCATTTT.

At least ten counts were recorded for this clonotype. The rearrangement joins TRBV20-1 to TRBJ1-1; no reliable D call. V lost 5 bases to trimming and J lost 6 bases, with 16 bases between them. The V gene's germline CDR1 is DFQATT and CDR2 SNEGSKA (reference sequence). This CDR3 region has 13 residues. This chain's CDR3 is CSAPINGEPEAFF. CDR3 DNA sequence: TGCAGTGCTCCCATTAACGGGGAACCTGAAGCTTTCTTT.

The table lists this clonotype with a few counts. The chain has TRBV3-1 and TRBJ2-7; perhaps TRBD2 as D (7 bases). The length of the CDR3 is 14 residues. V lost 3 bases, J lost 4 bases, and 13 bases lay in between. Germline assignment: CDR1 LGHDT and CDR2 YNNKEL (reference sequence). The CDR3 DNA is TGTGCCAGCAGCCACCGCGGGGGCCAATACGAGCAGTACTTC. Amino acid sequence: CASSHRGGQYEQYF.

For this clonotype: A junction boundary mismatches the germline segment, possibly from a read error. This rearrangement joins TRBV11-2 to TRBJ1-1; D not resolved. The CDR3 spans 15 residues. Germline CDR1 SGHAT, CDR2 FQNNGV. The CDR3 region is CASSSTAGVNAESFF. The CDR3 DNA follows: TGTGCCAGCAGCTCCACGGCAGGCGTGAACGCTGAATCTTTCTTT.

This clonotype has just a few counts. Relative to the germline gene, one junction end is altered; a read error may explain this. The gene calls are TRBV4-1 and TRBJ2-7; 7 bases are shared with TRBD2. CDR1 is MGHRA, CDR2 YSYEKL, per germline. The CDR3 totals 16 residues. DNA for the CDR3: TGCGCCGGCAGCTCAGGTCCTAGCGGATCCACCTACGAGCAGTACTTC. Amino acids: CAGSSGPSGSTYEQYF.

This clonotype was counted between two and nine times. This chain connects TRBV6-1 to TRBJ2-7; the D gene is possibly TRBD1 (6 bases). The CDR3 covers 13 residues. The germline gives CDR1 MNHNS, CDR2 SASEGT. The V and J ends lost 1 base and 3 bases respectively, with 7 bases between them. CDR3 loop: CASSEVQGYEQYF. For the CDR3, the DNA is TGTGCCAGCAGTGAAGTACAGGGCTACGAGCAGTACTTC.

This clonotype was counted between two and nine times. The rearrangement links TRBV27 to TRBJ2-1, with D perhaps matching TRBD1 (5 bases). In germline, CDR1 is MNHEY, CDR2 SMNVEV (reference sequence). CDR3 length: 16 amino acids. V was cut by 6 bases and J by 0 bases, with 15 bases left in between. CDR3 in amino acids: CASSSPRTFSYNEQFF. CDR3 nucleotide sequence: TGTGCCAGCAGCTCTCCCCGGACATTCTCCTACAATGAGCAGTTCTTC.

This clonotype was seen a few times. V gene TRBV7-6 combines with J gene TRBJ2-7; the match to TRBD2 covers 7 bases. V shed 0 bases and J 5 bases; nucleotides not matched to a gene: 4. The CDR3 extends over 14 amino acids. The germline CDR1 and CDR2 sequences are SGHVS and FNYEAQ. The CDR3 protein is CASSLAGGLDEQYF. The CDR3 bases are TGTGCCAGCAGCTTAGCGGGAGGGCTCGACGAGCAGTACTTC.

This clonotype was seen ten or more times. This chain joins TRBV2 and TRBJ2-2; 12 positions agree with TRBD2. Germline V gives CDR1 SNHLY, CDR2 FYNNEI. The CDR3 extends over 15 amino acids. The ends lost 6 bases at V and 2 bases at J; junction bases unmatched: 1. The CDR3 protein is CASRTSGGNTGELFF. CDR3 bases: TGTGCCAGCAGGACTAGCGGGGGCAACACCGGGGAGCTGTTTTTT.

This clonotype was seen a few times. The genes are TRBV3-1 and TRBJ2-7, with D possibly matching TRBD2 (5 bases). The CDR3 consists of 14 residues. V was clipped by 3 bases and J by 3 bases, with 12 bases between them. Germline assignment: CDR1 LGHDT and CDR2 YNNKEL (reference sequence). The CDR3 DNA sequence: TGTGCCAGCAGCCAGAGGGAAACTTTCTACGAGCAGTACTTC. Translation gives CASSQRETFYEQYF.

This clonotype was counted between two and nine times. This chain joins TRBV6-1 and TRBJ1-2, with 9 positions matching TRBD1. After removal of 5 bases from V and 8 bases from J, the junction contained 3 bases not matched to a gene. The CDR3 totals 12 residues. The germline V gene has CDR1 MNHNS and CDR2 SASEGT. In nucleotides, the CDR3 is TGTGCCAGCAGTCGGACAGGGGAAGGCTACACCTTC. The encoded protein is CASSRTGEGYTF.

The chain carries TRBV4-1 and TRBJ1-1; no clear D gene. V lost 1 base and J lost 8, with 11 bases in between. CDR1 and CDR2 (germline): MGHRA, YSYEKL. The CDR3 runs to 13 residues. The CDR3 DNA is TGCGCCAGCAGCCAAGTAGCCCCCTGGGAAGCTTTCTTT. Its translation is CASSQVAPWEAFF.

This clonotype was counted many times. The CDR3: CASSSGDSNQPQHF. CDR3 bases: TGTGCCAGCAGTTCTGGGGATAGCAATCAGCCCCAGCATTTT. The V gene is TRBV12-3 or TRBV12-4, the J gene TRBJ1-5, with D unclear. V was cut by 4 bases and J by 0 bases, with 7 bases left in between. The CDR3 consists of 14 residues.

This clonotype was detected many times. The V call is TRBV11-2, the J call TRBJ2-7; D is uncertain. V was trimmed by 1 base and J by 7 bases, leaving 17 bases between them. The length of the CDR3 is 15 residues. Germline V gives CDR1 SGHAT, CDR2 FQNNGV. In DNA, the CDR3 is TGTGCCAGCAGCTTAGCCGACACGGGCGCGAGAGAGCAGTACTTC. This gives the protein CASSLADTGAREQYF.

This clonotype was picked up many times. The chain combines TRBV28 with TRBJ1-2; no clear D. Germline V lookup: CDR1 MDHEN, CDR2 SYDVKM. CDR3 size: 14 residues. V was shortened by 2 bases and J by 0 bases, with 7 bases between the two germline ends. CDR3 protein: CASSLSRTNYGYTF. The CDR3 coding sequence is TGTGCCAGCAGTTTAAGCAGAACTAACTATGGCTACACCTTC.

The chain has TRBV5-1 and TRBJ1-1, with 7 bases identical to TRBD1. Trimming at V came to 7 bases and at J to 0 bases, leaving 9 bases not matched to a gene. From germline, CDR1 is SGHRS and CDR2 YFSETQ. There are 15 residues in the CDR3. The CDR3 reads CASGEGALMNTEAFF. CDR3 DNA: TGCGCCAGCGGGGAGGGGGCGTTGATGAACACTGAAGCTTTCTTT. The full variable domain, its missing parts supplied by reference TRBV5-1 and TRBJ1-1, is KAGVTQTPRYLIKTRGQQVTLSCSPISGHRSVSWYQQTPGQGLQFLFEYFSETQRNKGNFPGRFSGRQFSNSRSEMNVSTLELGDSALYLCASGEGALMNTEAFFGQGTRLTVV.

The sample holds many counts of this clonotype. The rearrangement joins TRBV12-3 or TRBV12-4 to TRBJ2-2; no definite D call. Trimming stripped 2 bases from V and 0 bases from J, with 16 bases between. The CDR3 spans 18 residues. Here the CDR3 DNA reads TGTGCCAGCAGTTTATATTTTGGAACATCCGCGAACACCGGGGAGCTGTTTTTT. Amino acids: CASSLYFGTSANTGELFF.

This clonotype occurred a few times. The chain links TRBV20-1 to TRBJ1-5, with D hard to call. V lost 1 base, J lost 3 bases, and 10 bases lay in between. There are 14 residues in the CDR3. The germline V gene has CDR1 DFQATT and CDR2 SNEGSKA (reference sequence). CDR3 sequence reads: CSARVKAHNQPQHF. The CDR3 bases are TGCAGTGCTAGAGTAAAGGCGCACAATCAGCCCCAGCATTTT.

This clonotype was detected a few times. V usage is TRBV11-2 and J usage is TRBJ2-4; TRBD1 agrees at 10 bases. The CDR3 contains 18 residues. The germline CDR1 and CDR2 sequences are SGHAT and FQNNGV. J gave up 1 base and V 1 base, and 7 bases lay outside the gene matches. The DNA of the CDR3 is TGTGCCAGCAGCTTAGCAAGACAGGGGGCAACGGCCAAAAACATTCAGTACTTC. Protein: CASSLARQGATAKNIQYF.

On this clonotype itself: Since a much larger clone is just one base distant, this may be a read error. This rearrangement joins TRBV12-3 or TRBV12-4 to TRBJ2-4; 8 positions match TRBD1. V lost 6 bases and J lost 3; bases outside the gene matches: 7. CDR3 length equals 15 residues. The chain's CDR3 is CASSHTGTGKNIQYF. The CDR3 nucleotides are TGTGCCAGCAGCCATACCGGGACAGGCAAAAACATTCAGTACTTC.

This clonotype was detected many times. This sequence joins TRBV28 and TRBJ2-7; D possibly corresponds to TRBD1 (5 bases). CDR3 size: 15 residues. CDR1 is MDHEN, CDR2 SYDVKM, per germline. V was shortened by 6 bases and J by 5 bases, with 20 bases between the two germline ends. CDR3 DNA sequence: TGTGCCAGCAGACCTCGCGACAGCCCTTTCAACGAGCAGTACTTC. This translates into CASRPRDSPFNEQYF.

This clonotype was counted only a few times. The chain links TRBV28 to TRBJ1-2; D not resolved. V was clipped by 0 bases and J by 0 bases, with 2 bases between them. Germline-derived CDR1 and CDR2 are MDHEN and SYDVKM. This CDR3 is 13 amino acids long. The CDR3 spells CASSLWANYGYTF. DNA for the CDR3: TGTGCCAGCAGTTTATGGGCTAACTATGGCTACACCTTC.

V usage is TRBV20-1 and J usage is TRBJ1-5, with TRBD1 as a possible D gene (5 bases). In germline, CDR1 is DFQATT, CDR2 SNEGSKA (reference sequence). Deletions cut 8 bases from V and 4 bases from J, with 15 bases between. The CDR3 totals 13 residues. CDR3 DNA: TGCAGTCCCGTTGAATACAGGAATCAGCCCCAGCATTTT. Amino acids: CSPVEYRNQPQHF.

This clonotype has just a few counts. V is TRBV5-1 and J is TRBJ2-1; D is ambiguous. The CDR3 totals 13 residues. V gave up 4 bases and J gave up 8 bases, with 13 bases separating them. From germline, CDR1 is SGHRS and CDR2 YFSETQ. The CDR3 sequence: CASSLRAVDEQFF. The CDR3 DNA follows: TGCGCCAGCAGCCTTAGGGCGGTGGATGAGCAGTTCTTC.

This clonotype appeared many times. This chain links TRBV6-2 or TRBV6-3 with TRBJ1-3; a weak D match, TRBD1 (5 bases). The CDR3 consists of 14 residues. V lost 2 bases and J lost 0, with 5 bases in between. Germline CDR1 MNHEY, CDR2 SVGEGT. The CDR3 region has the DNA TGTGCCAGCAGTTACGACAGCTCTGGAAACACCATATATTTT. Protein sequence: CASSYDSSGNTIYF.

This clonotype was seen at least ten times. The V and J genes are TRBV6-1 and TRBJ2-7; D is perhaps TRBD1 (5 bases). The CDR3 consists of 14 residues. Germline V gene lookup returns CDR1 MNHNS and CDR2 SASEGT. Trimming took 5 bases from V and 0 from J, leaving 11 bases between them. CDR3 nucleotides: TGTGCCAGCAGTTACCTCAGGGACTCCTACGAGCAGTACTTC. Protein: CASSYLRDSYEQYF.